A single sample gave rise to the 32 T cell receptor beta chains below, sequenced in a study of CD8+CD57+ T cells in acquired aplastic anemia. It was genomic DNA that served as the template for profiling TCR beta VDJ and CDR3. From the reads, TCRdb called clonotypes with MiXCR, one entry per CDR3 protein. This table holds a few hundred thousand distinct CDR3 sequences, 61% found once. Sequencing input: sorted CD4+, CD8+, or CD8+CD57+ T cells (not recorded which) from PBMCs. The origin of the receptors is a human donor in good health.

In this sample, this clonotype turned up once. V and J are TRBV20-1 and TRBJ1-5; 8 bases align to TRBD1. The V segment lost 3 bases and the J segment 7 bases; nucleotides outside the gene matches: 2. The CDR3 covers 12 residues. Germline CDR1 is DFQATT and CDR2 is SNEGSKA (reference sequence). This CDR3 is CSARTGDQPQHF. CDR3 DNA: TGCAGTGCTAGGACAGGGGACCAGCCCCAGCATTTT.

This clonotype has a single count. As DNA, the CDR3 is TGTGCCATCAGCGCAGGGGCAGGGTACAATGAGCAGTTCTTC. Translation: CAISAGAGYNEQFF. V usage is TRBV10-3 and J usage is TRBJ2-1; TRBD1 is a possible D gene (6 bases). The CDR3 length is 14 residues. Germline V lookup: CDR1 ENHRY, CDR2 SYGVKD. Trimming removed 6 bases from V and 4 bases from J, with 13 bases in between.

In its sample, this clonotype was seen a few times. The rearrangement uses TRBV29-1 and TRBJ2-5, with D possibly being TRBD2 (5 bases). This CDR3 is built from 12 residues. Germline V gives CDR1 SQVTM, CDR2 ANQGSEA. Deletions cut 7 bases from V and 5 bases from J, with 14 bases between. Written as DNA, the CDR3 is TGCAGCGCCCTATCTCCGGGGGAGACCCAGTACTTC. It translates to CSALSPGETQYF.

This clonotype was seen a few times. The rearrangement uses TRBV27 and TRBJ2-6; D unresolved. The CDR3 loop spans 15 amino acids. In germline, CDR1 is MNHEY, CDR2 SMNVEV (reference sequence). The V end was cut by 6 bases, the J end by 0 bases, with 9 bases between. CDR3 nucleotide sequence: TGTGCCAGCAGCCTAGGGTACTCTGGGGCCAACGTCCTGACTTTC. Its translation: CASSLGYSGANVLTF.

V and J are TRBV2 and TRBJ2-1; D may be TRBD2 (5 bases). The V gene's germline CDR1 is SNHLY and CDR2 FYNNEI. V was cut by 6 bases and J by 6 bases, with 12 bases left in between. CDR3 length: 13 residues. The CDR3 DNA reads TGTGCCAGCAGCGGTTTAACTAGCAATGAGCAGTTCTTC. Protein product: CASSGLTSNEQFF. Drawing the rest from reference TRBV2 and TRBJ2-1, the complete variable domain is EPEVTQTPSHQVTQMGQEVILRCVPISNHLYFYWYRQILGQKVEFLVSFYNNEISEKSEIFDDQFSVERPDGSNFTLKIRSTKLEDSAMYFCASSGLTSNEQFFGPGTRLTVL.

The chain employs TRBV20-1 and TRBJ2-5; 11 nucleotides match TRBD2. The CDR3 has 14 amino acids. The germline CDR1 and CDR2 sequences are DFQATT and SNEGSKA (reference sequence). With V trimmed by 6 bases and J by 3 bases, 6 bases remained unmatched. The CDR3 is CSANRLAGKETQYF. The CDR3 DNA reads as TGCAGTGCAAACAGACTAGCGGGAAAAGAGACCCAGTACTTC.

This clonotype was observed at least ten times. CDR3 loop: CASSYAGAGNTIYF. CDR3 coding DNA: TGTGCCAGCAGCTACGCAGGGGCTGGAAACACCATATATTTT. V is TRBV9 and J is TRBJ1-3; D may be TRBD1 (6 bases). V gave up 4 bases and J gave up 2 bases, with 10 bases separating them. The length of the CDR3 is 14 residues. Germline V lookup: CDR1 SGDLS, CDR2 YYNGEE.

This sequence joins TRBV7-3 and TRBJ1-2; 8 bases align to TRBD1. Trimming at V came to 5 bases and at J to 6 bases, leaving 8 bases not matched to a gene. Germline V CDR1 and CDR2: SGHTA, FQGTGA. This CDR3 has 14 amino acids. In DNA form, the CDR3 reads TGTGCCAGCAGCCCCCCCGGGACAGGACATGGCTACACCTTC. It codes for CASSPPGTGHGYTF.

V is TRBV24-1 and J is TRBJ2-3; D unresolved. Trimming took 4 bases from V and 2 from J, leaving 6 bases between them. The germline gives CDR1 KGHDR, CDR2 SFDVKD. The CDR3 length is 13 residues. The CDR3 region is CATSDPLTDTQYF. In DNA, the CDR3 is TGTGCCACCAGTGACCCCCTCACAGATACGCAGTATTTT.

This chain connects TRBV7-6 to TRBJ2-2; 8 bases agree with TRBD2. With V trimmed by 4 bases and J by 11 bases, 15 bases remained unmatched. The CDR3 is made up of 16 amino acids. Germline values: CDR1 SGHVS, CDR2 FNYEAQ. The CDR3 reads CASSSQAGVGYNELFF. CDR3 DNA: TGTGCCAGCAGCTCCCAAGCGGGAGTTGGCTACAATGAGCTGTTTTTT.

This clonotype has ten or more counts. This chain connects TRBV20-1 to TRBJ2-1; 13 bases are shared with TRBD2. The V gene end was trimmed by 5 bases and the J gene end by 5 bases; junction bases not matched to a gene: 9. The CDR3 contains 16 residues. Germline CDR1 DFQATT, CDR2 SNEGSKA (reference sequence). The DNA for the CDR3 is TGCAGTGCTTTGGGCACGGGACTAGCGGGAAACAATGAGCAGTTCTTC. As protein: CSALGTGLAGNNEQFF.

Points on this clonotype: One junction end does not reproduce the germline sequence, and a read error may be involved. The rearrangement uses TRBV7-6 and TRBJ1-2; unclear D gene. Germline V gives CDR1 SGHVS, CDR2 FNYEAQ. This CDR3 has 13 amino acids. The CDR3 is CASSFLTGRAEAF. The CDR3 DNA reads TGTGCCAGCAGCTTCCTGACGGGTAGGGCTGAAGCTTTC. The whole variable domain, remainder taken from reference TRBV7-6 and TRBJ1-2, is GAGVSQSPRYKVTKRGQDVALRCDPISGHVSLYWYRQALGQGPEFLTYFNYEAQQDKSGLPNDRFSAERPEGSISTLTIQRTEQRDSAMYRCASSFLTGRAEAFGSGTRLTVV.

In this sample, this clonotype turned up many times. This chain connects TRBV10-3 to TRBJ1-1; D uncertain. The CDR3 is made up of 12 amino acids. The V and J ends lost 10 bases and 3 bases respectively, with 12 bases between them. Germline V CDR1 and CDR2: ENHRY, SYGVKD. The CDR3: CATSLPDTEAFF. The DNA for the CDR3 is TGTGCCACTAGTTTGCCGGACACTGAAGCTTTCTTT.

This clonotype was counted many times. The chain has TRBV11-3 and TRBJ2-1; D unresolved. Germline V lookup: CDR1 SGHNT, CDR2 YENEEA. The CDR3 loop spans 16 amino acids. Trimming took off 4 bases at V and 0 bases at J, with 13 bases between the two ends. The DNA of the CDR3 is TGTGCCAGCAGCTCAGGTGGCGTGAGCTCCTACAATGAGCAGTTCTTC. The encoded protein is CASSSGGVSSYNEQFF.

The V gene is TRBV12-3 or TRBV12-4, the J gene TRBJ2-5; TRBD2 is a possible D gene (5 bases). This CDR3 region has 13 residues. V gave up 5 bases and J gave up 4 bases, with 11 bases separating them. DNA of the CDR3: TGTGCCAGCAGTCCCTTCCGGGGAGAGACCCAGTACTTC. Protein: CASSPFRGETQYF.

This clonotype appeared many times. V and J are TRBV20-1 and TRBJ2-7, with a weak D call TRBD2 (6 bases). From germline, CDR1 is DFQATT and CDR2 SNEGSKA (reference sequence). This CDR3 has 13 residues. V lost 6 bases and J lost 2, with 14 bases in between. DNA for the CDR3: TGCAGTGCGACCGAAGCGGGCACCTACGAGCAGTACTTC. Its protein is CSATEAGTYEQYF.

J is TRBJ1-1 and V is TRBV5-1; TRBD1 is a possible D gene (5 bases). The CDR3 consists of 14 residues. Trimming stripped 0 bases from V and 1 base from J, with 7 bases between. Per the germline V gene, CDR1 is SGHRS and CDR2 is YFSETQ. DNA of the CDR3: TGCGCCAGCAGCTTGGAGGGGACGAACACTGAAGCTTTCTTT. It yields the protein CASSLEGTNTEAFF. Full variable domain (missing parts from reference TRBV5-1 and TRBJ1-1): KAGVTQTPRYLIKTRGQQVTLSCSPISGHRSVSWYQQTPGQGLQFLFEYFSETQRNKGNFPGRFSGRQFSNSRSEMNVSTLELGDSALYLCASSLEGTNTEAFFGQGTRLTVV.

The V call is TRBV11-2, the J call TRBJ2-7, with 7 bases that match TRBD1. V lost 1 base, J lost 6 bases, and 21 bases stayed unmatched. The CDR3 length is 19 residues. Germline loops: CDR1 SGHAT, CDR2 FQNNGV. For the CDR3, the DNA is TGTGCCAGCAGCTTAGTGAACATGGGACAGCTTCCCCCTAGAGGCGAGCAGTACTTC. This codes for CASSLVNMGQLPPRGEQYF.

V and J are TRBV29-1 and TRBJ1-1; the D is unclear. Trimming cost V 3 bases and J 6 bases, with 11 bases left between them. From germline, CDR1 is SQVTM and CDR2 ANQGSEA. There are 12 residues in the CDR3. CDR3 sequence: CSVEGGRPEAFF. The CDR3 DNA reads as TGCAGCGTTGAGGGCGGGCGTCCTGAAGCTTTCTTT. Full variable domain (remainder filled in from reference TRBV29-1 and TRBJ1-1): SAVISQKPSRDICQRGTSLTIQCQVDSQVTMMFWYRQQPGQSLTLIATANQGSEATYESGFVIDKFPISRPNLTFSTLTVSNMSPEDSSIYLCSVEGGRPEAFFGQGTRLTVV.

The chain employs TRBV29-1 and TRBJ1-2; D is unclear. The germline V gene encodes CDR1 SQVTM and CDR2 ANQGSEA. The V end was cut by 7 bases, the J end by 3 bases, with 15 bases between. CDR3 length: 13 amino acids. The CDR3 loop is CSETLYGDYGYTF. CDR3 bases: TGCAGCGAAACCCTCTACGGGGACTATGGCTACACCTTC.

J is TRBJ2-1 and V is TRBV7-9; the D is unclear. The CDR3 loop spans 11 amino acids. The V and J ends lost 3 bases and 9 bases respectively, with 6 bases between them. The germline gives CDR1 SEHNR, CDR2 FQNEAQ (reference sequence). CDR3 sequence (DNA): TGTGCCAGCAGCTTTGCATTTGAGCAGTTCTTC. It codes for CASSFAFEQFF. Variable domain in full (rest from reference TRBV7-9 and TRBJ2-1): DTGVSQNPRHKITKRGQNVTFRCDPISEHNRLYWYRQTLGQGPEFLTYFQNEAQLEKSRLLSDRFSAERPKGSFSTLEIQRTEQGDSAMYLCASSFAFEQFFGPGTRLTVL.

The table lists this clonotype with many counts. The CDR3 sequence is CSAIGGTGELFF. CDR3 sequence (DNA): TGCAGTGCTATTGGGGGCACCGGGGAGCTGTTTTTT. The chain couples TRBV20-1 to TRBJ2-2; D tentatively fits TRBD1 or TRBD2 (5 bases each). Germline V CDR1 and CDR2: DFQATT, SNEGSKA (reference sequence). The CDR3 covers 12 residues. V lost 4 bases and J lost 4, with 7 bases in between.

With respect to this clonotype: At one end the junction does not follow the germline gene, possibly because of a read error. The CDR3 DNA reads TGTGCCAGCAGCCATTCCGGCGCGCGTGCGGGAGACTTC. This encodes CASSHSGARAGDF. V gene TRBV7-9 combines with J gene TRBJ2-7, with 7 positions matching TRBD2. This CDR3 contains 13 residues. The V gene's germline CDR1 is SEHNR and CDR2 FQNEAQ (reference sequence).

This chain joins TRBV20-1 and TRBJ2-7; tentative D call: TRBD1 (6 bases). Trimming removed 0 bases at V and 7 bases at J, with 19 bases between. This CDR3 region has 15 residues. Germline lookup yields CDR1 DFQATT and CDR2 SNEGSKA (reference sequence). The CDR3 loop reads CSARDPGHEFLEQYF. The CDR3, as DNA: TGCAGTGCTAGAGATCCGGGACACGAATTTTTGGAGCAGTACTTC.

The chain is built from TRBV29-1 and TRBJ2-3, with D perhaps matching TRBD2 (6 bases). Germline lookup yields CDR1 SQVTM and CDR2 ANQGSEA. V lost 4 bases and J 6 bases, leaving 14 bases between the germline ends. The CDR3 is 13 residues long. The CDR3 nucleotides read TGCAGCGTTGGGCTTGGAGGGGCCGATACGCAGTATTTT. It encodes CSVGLGGADTQYF.

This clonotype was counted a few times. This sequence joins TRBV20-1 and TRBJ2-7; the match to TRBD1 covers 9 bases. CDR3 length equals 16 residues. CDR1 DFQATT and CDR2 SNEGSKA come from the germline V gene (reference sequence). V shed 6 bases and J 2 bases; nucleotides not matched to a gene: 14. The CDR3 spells CSASSGGTGWAYEQYF. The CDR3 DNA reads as TGCAGTGCCAGCAGTGGTGGGACAGGGTGGGCCTACGAGCAGTACTTC.

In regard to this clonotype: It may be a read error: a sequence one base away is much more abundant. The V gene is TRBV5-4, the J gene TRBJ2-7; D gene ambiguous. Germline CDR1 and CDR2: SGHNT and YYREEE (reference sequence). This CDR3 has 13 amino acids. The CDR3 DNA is TGTGCCAGCAGCTTGGGAAGGCCGTACGAGCGGTACTTC. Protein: CASSLGRPYERYF.

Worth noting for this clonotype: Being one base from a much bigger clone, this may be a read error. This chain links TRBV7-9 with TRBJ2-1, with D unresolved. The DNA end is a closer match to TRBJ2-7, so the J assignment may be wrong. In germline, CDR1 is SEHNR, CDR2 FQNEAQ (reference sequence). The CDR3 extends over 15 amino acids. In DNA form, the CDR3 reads TGTGCCAGCAGCTTCGACTCGAGCTCCTACAATGAGCAGTACTTC. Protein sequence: CASSFDSSSYNEQYF.

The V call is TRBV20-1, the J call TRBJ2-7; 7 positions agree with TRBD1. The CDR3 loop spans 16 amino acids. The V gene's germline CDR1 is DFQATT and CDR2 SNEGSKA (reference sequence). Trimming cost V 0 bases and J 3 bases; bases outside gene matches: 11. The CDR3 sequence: CSARDPLGQRIYEQYF. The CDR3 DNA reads TGCAGTGCTAGAGACCCCTTGGGACAGCGAATCTACGAGCAGTACTTC.

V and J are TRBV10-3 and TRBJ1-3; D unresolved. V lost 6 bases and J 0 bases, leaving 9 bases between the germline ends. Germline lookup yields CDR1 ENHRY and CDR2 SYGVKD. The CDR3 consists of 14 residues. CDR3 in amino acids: CAIRDVDSGNTIYF. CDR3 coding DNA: TGTGCCATCAGGGACGTAGACTCTGGAAACACCATATATTTT.

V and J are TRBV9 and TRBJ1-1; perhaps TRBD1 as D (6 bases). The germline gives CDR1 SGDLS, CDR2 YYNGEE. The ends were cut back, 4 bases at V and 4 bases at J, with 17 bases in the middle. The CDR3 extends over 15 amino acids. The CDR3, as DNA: TGTGCCAGCAGCCCACGAACAGGGCTTGTCACTGAAGCTTTCTTT. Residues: CASSPRTGLVTEAFF.

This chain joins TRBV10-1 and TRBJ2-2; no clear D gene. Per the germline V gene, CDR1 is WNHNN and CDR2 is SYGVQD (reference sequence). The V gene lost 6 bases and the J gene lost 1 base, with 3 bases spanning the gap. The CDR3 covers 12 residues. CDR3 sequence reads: CASRMNTGELFF. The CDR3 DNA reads TGCGCCAGCAGGATGAACACCGGGGAGCTGTTTTTT.